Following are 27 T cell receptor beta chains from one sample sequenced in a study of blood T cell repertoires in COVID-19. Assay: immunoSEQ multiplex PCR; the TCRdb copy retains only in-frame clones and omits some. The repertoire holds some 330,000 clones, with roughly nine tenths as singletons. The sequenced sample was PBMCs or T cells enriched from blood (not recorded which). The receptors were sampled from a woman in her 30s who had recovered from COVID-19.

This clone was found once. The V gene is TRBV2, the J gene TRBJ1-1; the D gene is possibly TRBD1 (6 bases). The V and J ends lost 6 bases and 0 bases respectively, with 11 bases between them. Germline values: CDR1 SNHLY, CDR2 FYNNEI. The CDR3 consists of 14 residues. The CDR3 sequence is CASRKQGLNTEAFF. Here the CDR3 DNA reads TGTGCCAGCAGGAAACAGGGATTGAACACTGAAGCTTTCTTT.

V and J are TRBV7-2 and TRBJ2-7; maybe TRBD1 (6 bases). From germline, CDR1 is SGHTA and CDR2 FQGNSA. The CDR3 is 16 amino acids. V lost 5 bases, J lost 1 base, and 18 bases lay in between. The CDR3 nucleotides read TGTGCCAGCAGCCCCCGATATAGGGGGATTTCCTACGAGCAGTACTTC. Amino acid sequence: CASSPRYRGISYEQYF.

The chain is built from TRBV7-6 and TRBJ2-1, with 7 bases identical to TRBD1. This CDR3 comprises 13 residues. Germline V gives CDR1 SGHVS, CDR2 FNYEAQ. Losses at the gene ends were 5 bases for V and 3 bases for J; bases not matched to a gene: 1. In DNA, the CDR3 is TGTGCCAGCAGCGCAGGGGGCTACAATGAGCAGTTCTTC. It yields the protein CASSAGGYNEQFF.

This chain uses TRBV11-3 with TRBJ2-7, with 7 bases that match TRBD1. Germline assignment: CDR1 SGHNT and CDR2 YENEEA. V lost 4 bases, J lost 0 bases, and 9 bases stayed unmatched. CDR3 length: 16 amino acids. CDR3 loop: CASSSWGQLSSYEQYF. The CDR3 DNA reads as TGTGCCAGCAGCTCCTGGGGACAGTTAAGCTCCTACGAGCAGTACTTC.

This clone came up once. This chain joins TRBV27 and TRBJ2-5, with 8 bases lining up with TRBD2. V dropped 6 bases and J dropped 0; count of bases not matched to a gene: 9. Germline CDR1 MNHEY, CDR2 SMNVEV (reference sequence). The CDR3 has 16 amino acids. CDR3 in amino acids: CASRSGLALYQETQYF. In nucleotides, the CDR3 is TGTGCCAGCAGATCCGGACTAGCTCTGTACCAAGAGACCCAGTACTTC.

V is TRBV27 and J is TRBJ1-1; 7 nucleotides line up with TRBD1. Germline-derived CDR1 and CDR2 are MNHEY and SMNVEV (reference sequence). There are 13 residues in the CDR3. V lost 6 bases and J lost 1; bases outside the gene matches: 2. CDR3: CASRRTGNTEAFF. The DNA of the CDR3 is TGTGCCAGCAGACGGACAGGGAACACTGAAGCTTTCTTT.

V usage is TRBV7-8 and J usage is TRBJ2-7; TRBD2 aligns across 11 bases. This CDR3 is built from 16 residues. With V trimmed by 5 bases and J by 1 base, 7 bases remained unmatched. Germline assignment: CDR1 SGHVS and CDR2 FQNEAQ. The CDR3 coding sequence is TGTGCCAGCAGCGCTAGCGGGAGGAGCAAATCCTACGAGCAGTACTTC. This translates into CASSASGRSKSYEQYF.

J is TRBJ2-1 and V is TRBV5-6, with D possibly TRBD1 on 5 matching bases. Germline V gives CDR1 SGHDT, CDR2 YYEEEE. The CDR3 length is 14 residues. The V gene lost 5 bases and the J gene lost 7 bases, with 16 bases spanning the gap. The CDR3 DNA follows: TGTGCCAGCAGAAGAATAAGGGGTGGGAATGAGCAGTTCTTC. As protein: CASRRIRGGNEQFF.

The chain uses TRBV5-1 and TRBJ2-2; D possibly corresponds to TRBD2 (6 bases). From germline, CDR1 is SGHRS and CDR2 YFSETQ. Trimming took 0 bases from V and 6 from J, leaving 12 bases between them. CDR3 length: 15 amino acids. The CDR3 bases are TGCGCCAGCAGCTTGGCCGGGAGTATGGCCGGGGAGCTGTTTTTT. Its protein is CASSLAGSMAGELFF.

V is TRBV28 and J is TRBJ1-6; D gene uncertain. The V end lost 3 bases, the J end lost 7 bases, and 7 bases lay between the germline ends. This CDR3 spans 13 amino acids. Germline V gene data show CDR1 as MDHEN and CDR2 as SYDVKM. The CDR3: CASSLGRNSPLHF. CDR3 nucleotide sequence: TGTGCCAGCAGTTTGGGGAGAAATTCACCCCTCCACTTT.

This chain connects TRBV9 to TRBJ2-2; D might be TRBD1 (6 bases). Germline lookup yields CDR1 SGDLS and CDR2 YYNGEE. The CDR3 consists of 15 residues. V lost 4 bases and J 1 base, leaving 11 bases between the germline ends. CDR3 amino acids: CASSPQGQNTGELFF. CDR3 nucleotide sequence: TGTGCCAGCAGCCCCCAGGGGCAGAACACCGGGGAGCTGTTTTTT. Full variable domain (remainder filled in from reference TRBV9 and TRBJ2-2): DSGVTQTPKHLITATGQRVTLRCSPRSGDLSVYWYQQSLDQGLQFLIQYYNGEERAKGNILERFSAQQFPDLHSELNLSSLELGDSALYFCASSPQGQNTGELFFGEGSRLTVL.

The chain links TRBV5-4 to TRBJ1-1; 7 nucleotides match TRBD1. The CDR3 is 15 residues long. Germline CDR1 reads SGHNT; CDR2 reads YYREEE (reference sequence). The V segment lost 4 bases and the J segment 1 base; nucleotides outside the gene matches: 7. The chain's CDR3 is CASSGGQNKNTEAFF. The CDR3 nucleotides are TGTGCCAGCAGCGGGGGACAGAATAAGAACACTGAAGCTTTCTTT.

CDR3 amino acids: CASSLGGTVEKLFF. The CDR3 nucleotides are TGTGCCAGCAGTTTAGGTGGGACAGTTGAAAAACTGTTTTTT. The genes are TRBV28 and TRBJ1-4, with 7 bases matching TRBD1. Per germline, CDR1 MDHEN and CDR2 SYDVKM. The CDR3 totals 14 residues. V shed 2 bases, J shed 7 bases, and the junction held 4 bases outside the gene matches.

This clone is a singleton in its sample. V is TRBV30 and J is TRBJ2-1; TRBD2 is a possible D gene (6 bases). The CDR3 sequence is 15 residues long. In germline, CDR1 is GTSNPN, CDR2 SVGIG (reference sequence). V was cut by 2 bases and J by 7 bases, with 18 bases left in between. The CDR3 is CAWSPGTGGTNEQFF. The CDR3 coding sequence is TGTGCCTGGAGTCCGGGCACCGGGGGTACGAATGAGCAGTTCTTC.

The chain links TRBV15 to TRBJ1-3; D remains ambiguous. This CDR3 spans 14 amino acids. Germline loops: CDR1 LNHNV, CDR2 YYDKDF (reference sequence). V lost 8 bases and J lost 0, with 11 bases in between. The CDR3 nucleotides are TGTGCCACCGGAGGCGGGAGCTCTGGAAACACCATATATTTT. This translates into CATGGGSSGNTIYF. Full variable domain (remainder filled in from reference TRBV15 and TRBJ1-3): DAMVIQNPRYQVTQFGKPVTLSCSQTLNHNVMYWYQQKSSQAPKLLFHYYDKDFNNEADTPDNFQSRRPNTSFCFLDIRSPGLGDTAMYLCATGGGSSGNTIYFGEGSWLTVV.

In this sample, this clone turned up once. CDR3 loop: CASSLWANTEAFF. CDR3 bases: TGTGCCAGCAGCTTATGGGCGAACACTGAAGCTTTCTTT. This chain joins TRBV7-2 and TRBJ1-1; D remains ambiguous. Germline CDR1 SGHTA, CDR2 FQGNSA. The V end was cut by 2 bases, the J end by 1 base, with 5 bases between. This CDR3 contains 13 residues.

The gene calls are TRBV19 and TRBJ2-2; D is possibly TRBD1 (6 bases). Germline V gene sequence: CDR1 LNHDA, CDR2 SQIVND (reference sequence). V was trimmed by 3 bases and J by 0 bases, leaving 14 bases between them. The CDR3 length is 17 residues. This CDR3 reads CASSMYLQGTNTGELFF. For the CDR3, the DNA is TGTGCCAGTAGTATGTATTTGCAGGGGACGAACACCGGGGAGCTGTTTTTT.

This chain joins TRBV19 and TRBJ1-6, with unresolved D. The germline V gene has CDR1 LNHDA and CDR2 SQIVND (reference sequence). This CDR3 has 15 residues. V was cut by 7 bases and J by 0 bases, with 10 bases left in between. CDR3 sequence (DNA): TGTGCCAGTATCGCCAAGAGCTCCTATAATTCACCCCTCCACTTT. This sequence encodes CASIAKSSYNSPLHF.

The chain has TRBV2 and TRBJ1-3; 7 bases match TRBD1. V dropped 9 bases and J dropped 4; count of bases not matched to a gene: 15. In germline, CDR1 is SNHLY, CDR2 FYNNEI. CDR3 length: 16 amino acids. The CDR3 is CASSREGAVLGNTIYF. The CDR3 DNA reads TGTGCCAGTTCCCGCGAGGGGGCCGTGTTAGGAAACACCATATATTTT.

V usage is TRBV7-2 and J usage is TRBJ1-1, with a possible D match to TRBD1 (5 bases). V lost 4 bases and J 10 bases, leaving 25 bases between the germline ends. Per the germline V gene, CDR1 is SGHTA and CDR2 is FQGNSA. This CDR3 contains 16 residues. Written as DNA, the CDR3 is TGTGCCAGCAGCTCAACTACCGGGACTCCCGTCTGGGGAGCTTTCTTT. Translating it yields CASSSTTGTPVWGAFF.

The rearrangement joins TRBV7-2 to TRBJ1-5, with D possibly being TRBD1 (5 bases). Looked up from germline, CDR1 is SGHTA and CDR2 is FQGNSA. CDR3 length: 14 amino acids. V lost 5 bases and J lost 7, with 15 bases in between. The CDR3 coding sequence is TGTGCCAGCAGCCATAAAGGGGCAAGACAGCCCCAGCATTTT. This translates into CASSHKGARQPQHF.

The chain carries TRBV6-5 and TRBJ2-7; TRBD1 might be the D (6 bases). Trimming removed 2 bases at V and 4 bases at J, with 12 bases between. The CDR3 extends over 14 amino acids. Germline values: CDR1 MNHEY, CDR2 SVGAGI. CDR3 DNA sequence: TGTGCCAGCAGTTACGGGGGCACTAGATACGAGCAGTACTTC. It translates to CASSYGGTRYEQYF.

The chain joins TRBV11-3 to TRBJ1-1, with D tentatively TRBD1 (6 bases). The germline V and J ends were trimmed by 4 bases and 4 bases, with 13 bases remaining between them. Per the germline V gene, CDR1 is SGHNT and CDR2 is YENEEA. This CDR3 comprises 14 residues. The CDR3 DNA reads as TGTGCCAGCAGCTCGGCAGGGGTTAGCACTGAAGCTTTCTTT. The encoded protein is CASSSAGVSTEAFF.

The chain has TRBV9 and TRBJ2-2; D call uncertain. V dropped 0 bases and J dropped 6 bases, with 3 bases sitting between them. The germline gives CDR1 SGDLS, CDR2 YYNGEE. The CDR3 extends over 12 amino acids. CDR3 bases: TGTGCCAGCAGCGTAGCTCCCGGGGAGCTGTTTTTT. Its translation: CASSVAPGELFF.

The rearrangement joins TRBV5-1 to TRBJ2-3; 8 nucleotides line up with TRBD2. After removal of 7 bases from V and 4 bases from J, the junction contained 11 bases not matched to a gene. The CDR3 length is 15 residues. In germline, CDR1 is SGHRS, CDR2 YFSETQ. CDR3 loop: CASGRRSGRADTQYF. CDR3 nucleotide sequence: TGCGCCAGCGGCCGTAGGAGCGGGAGAGCAGATACGCAGTATTTT.

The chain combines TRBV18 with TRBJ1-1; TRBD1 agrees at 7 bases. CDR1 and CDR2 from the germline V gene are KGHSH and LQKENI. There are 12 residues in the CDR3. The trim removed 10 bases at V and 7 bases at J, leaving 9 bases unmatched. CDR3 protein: CATISGGREAFF. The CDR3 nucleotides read TGTGCCACCATCTCAGGGGGGCGTGAAGCTTTCTTT.

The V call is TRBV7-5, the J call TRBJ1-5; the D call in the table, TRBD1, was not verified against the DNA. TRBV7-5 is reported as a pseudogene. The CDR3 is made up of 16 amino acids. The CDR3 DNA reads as TGTGCCAGAGTTCGGGGGACAGGAAAGAGCAATCAGCCCCAGCATTTT. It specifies CARVRGTGKSNQPQHF.